These 30 T cell receptor beta chains share one sample of origin, sequenced in a study of blood T cell repertoires in COVID-19. Method: immunoSEQ multiplex PCR; TCRdb's copy keeps in-frame clones and lacks some. This sample carries approximately 200,000 clones, more than 80% of them seen once, and the ten largest clones take approximately 1.8%. What was sequenced was PBMCs or T cells enriched from blood (not recorded which). These receptors originate from a man aged 60-69 years who had recovered from COVID-19.

The V call is TRBV2, the J call TRBJ2-5, with D possibly being TRBD1 (6 bases). This CDR3 has 14 residues. CDR1 SNHLY and CDR2 FYNNEI come from the germline V gene. V was trimmed by 6 bases and J by 4 bases, leaving 15 bases between them. The CDR3 region is CASRGRGRAETQYF. CDR3 coding DNA: TGTGCCAGCAGGGGCAGGGGTAGAGCAGAGACCCAGTACTTC.

This clone has just one count. The gene calls are TRBV2 and TRBJ2-3; D might be TRBD2 (6 bases). The V end lost 6 bases, the J end lost 6 bases, and 13 bases lay between the germline ends. Per the germline V gene, CDR1 is SNHLY and CDR2 is FYNNEI. This CDR3 contains 13 residues. CDR3 bases: TGTGCCAGCAGCCGGGACTTCGGGGATACGCAGTATTTT. Its protein is CASSRDFGDTQYF.

The chain links TRBV29-1 to TRBJ2-7; possibly TRBD2 for D (7 bases). Germline V gene lookup returns CDR1 SQVTM and CDR2 ANQGSEA. V lost 1 base, J lost 2 bases, and 18 bases lay in between. This CDR3 spans 16 amino acids. The CDR3 loop reads CSVEVGRGRRPYEQYF. CDR3 nucleotides: TGCAGCGTTGAAGTGGGGCGGGGGCGGAGACCCTACGAGCAGTACTTC.

This chain joins TRBV11-2 and TRBJ1-1, with 7 bases fitting TRBD1. The CDR3 consists of 15 residues. Germline assignment: CDR1 SGHAT and CDR2 FQNNGV. The junction had 7 bases not matched to a gene; V was cut back by 5 bases and J by 1 base. The CDR3 spells CASSALTGSNTEAFF. The CDR3 nucleotides are TGTGCCAGCAGCGCCCTGACAGGGTCGAACACTGAAGCTTTCTTT.

This chain links TRBV27 with TRBJ1-5; TRBD1 aligns across 7 bases. This CDR3 has 12 residues. The germline V gene encodes CDR1 MNHEY and CDR2 SMNVEV (reference sequence). Trimming at V came to 7 bases and at J to 6 bases, leaving 3 bases not matched to a gene. This chain's CDR3 is CASKTGVQPQHF. DNA of the CDR3: TGTGCCAGCAAAACAGGGGTTCAGCCCCAGCATTTT.

V usage is TRBV20-1 and J usage is TRBJ1-1; possibly TRBD1 for D (5 bases). V was pared by 3 bases and J by 1 base, with 6 bases between. The CDR3 is made up of 12 amino acids. Germline lookup yields CDR1 DFQATT and CDR2 SNEGSKA (reference sequence). This CDR3 reads CSASTGNTEAFF. CDR3 in DNA: TGCAGTGCTAGTACAGGGAACACTGAAGCTTTCTTT.

The chain carries TRBV10-2 and TRBJ1-1; D is uncertain. This CDR3 has 18 residues. CDR1 and CDR2 from the germline V gene are WSHSY and SAAADI. The V and J ends lost 3 bases and 0 bases respectively, with 20 bases between them. CDR3 nucleotide sequence: TGCGCCAGCAGTGAACCGGCAACCCAGCGGTGGGTGAACACTGAAGCTTTCTTT. It specifies CASSEPATQRWVNTEAFF.

There are a few counts of this clone. J is TRBJ2-4 and V is TRBV19; 7 positions agree with TRBD1. Germline V gene sequence: CDR1 LNHDA, CDR2 SQIVND (reference sequence). V lost 1 base and J lost 8; bases outside the gene matches: 8. There are 15 residues in the CDR3. In DNA form, the CDR3 reads TGTGCCAGTAGTATAGGTACAGGGGATATCGACATTCAGTACTTC. Amino acid sequence: CASSIGTGDIDIQYF.

This chain joins TRBV5-1 and TRBJ2-3; D call uncertain. The CDR3 sequence is 15 residues long. V lost 0 bases and J 0 bases, leaving 8 bases between the germline ends. The germline V gene encodes CDR1 SGHRS and CDR2 YFSETQ. DNA for the CDR3: TGCGCCAGCAGCTTGGCTTCGCGGAGCACAGATACGCAGTATTTT. It yields the protein CASSLASRSTDTQYF.

V gene TRBV19 combines with J gene TRBJ2-7; 9 bases agree with TRBD1. Per germline, CDR1 LNHDA and CDR2 SQIVND (reference sequence). J lost 2 bases, V lost 6 bases, and 8 bases had no gene match. The length of the CDR3 is 15 residues. CDR3 sequence (DNA): TGTGCCAGTAGCAAACCGGGACAGGGAACCTACGAGCAGTACTTC. This encodes CASSKPGQGTYEQYF.

J is TRBJ1-1 and V is TRBV15; TRBD1 agrees at 9 bases. V gave up 3 bases and J gave up 5 bases; unmatched junction bases: 4. CDR1 is LNHNV, CDR2 YYDKDF, per germline (reference sequence). The CDR3 is 14 amino acids. CDR3 sequence reads: CATSRDRGGTEAFF. Written as DNA, the CDR3 is TGTGCCACCAGCAGGGACAGGGGCGGAACTGAAGCTTTCTTT.

The chain carries TRBV19 and TRBJ1-1, with D possibly being TRBD1 (6 bases). V was cut by 9 bases and J by 2 bases, with 13 bases left in between. In germline, CDR1 is LNHDA, CDR2 SQIVND (reference sequence). This CDR3 spans 13 amino acids. The CDR3 DNA is TGTGCCAGCCGGAGACAGGTTAACACTGAAGCTTTCTTT. It is translated as CASRRQVNTEAFF.

This clone occurred once. The CDR3 sequence is CASSFQSAGVEQFF. Here the CDR3 DNA reads TGTGCCAGCAGCTTCCAGTCAGCGGGGGTTGAGCAGTTCTTC. V and J are TRBV7-2 and TRBJ2-1; 8 bases match TRBD2. Germline V CDR1 and CDR2: SGHTA, FQGNSA. V shed 3 bases, J shed 9 bases, and the junction held 7 bases outside the gene matches. CDR3 size: 14 residues.

The chain couples TRBV6-2 or TRBV6-3 to TRBJ1-1; a weak D match, TRBD1 (6 bases). Germline V lookup: CDR1 MNHEY, CDR2 SVGEGT. Deletions cut 6 bases from V and 10 bases from J, with 15 bases between. The CDR3 spans 12 residues. The CDR3 protein is CASSRNRVSAFF. The DNA for the CDR3 is TGTGCCAGCAGCCGAAACAGGGTATCAGCTTTCTTT.

This chain joins TRBV5-5 and TRBJ2-7, with TRBD1 identical over 9 bases. The CDR3 has 15 residues. CDR1 is SGHKS, CDR2 YYEKEE, per germline (reference sequence). With V trimmed by 4 bases and J by 2 bases, 7 bases remained unmatched. Here the CDR3 reads CASSPGQGFTYEQYF. The CDR3 region has the DNA TGTGCCAGCAGCCCGGGACAGGGCTTCACCTACGAGCAGTACTTC.

This clone was seen a handful of times. The rearrangement uses TRBV25-1 and TRBJ1-2; the match to TRBD1 covers 12 bases. This CDR3 is built from 15 residues. Trimming cost V 8 bases and J 8 bases; bases outside gene matches: 12. CDR1 and CDR2 (germline): MGHDK, SYGVNS. CDR3 nucleotides: TGTGCCAGCCAAGACGGGGACAGGGGGCGTAGGGGCTACACCTTC. Protein sequence: CASQDGDRGRRGYTF.

This chain links TRBV5-1 with TRBJ1-1; D unresolved. The CDR3 sequence is 14 residues long. V lost 2 bases and J 3 bases, leaving 11 bases between the germline ends. Germline values: CDR1 SGHRS, CDR2 YFSETQ. The CDR3 loop reads CASSFGGGDTEAFF. CDR3 nucleotides: TGCGCCAGCAGCTTTGGAGGAGGCGACACTGAAGCTTTCTTT.

This rearrangement joins TRBV7-6 to TRBJ2-3; 16 nucleotides match TRBD2. There are 17 residues in the CDR3. With V trimmed by 5 bases and J by 2 bases, 4 bases remained unmatched. Germline V gives CDR1 SGHVS, CDR2 FNYEAQ. In DNA form, the CDR3 reads TGTGCCAGCAGCGCGGGACTAGCGGGGGGGCCCACAGATACGCAGTATTTT. It codes for CASSAGLAGGPTDTQYF. The full variable domain, completed using reference TRBV7-6 and TRBJ2-3, is GAGVSQSPRYKVTKRGQDVALRCDPISGHVSLYWYRQALGQGPEFLTYFNYEAQQDKSGLPNDRFSAERPEGSISTLTIQRTEQRDSAMYRCASSAGLAGGPTDTQYFGPGTRLTVL.

The chain carries TRBV10-3 and TRBJ1-2; tentatively, D is TRBD1 (6 bases). The V gene lost 0 bases and the J gene lost 7 bases, with 21 bases spanning the gap. The germline gives CDR1 ENHRY, CDR2 SYGVKD. CDR3 length: 17 residues. The CDR3, as DNA: TGTGCCATCAGTGAGTCGGGGGCAGGGAGAGGTTTTGGTGGCTACACCTTC. It translates to CAISESGAGRGFGGYTF.

This sequence joins TRBV19 and TRBJ2-1, with 13 nucleotides matching TRBD2. Germline V gene lookup returns CDR1 LNHDA and CDR2 SQIVND (reference sequence). The junction had 7 bases not matched to a gene; V was cut back by 7 bases and J by 4 bases. This CDR3 is 16 amino acids long. The chain's CDR3 is CASMRLAGGPYNEQFF. The CDR3 DNA follows: TGTGCCAGTATGCGACTAGCGGGGGGACCATACAATGAGCAGTTCTTC.

This chain connects TRBV6-2 or TRBV6-3 to TRBJ1-5; TRBD1 is a possible D gene (6 bases). This CDR3 contains 15 residues. Germline V lookup: CDR1 MNHEY, CDR2 SVGEGT. V was shortened by 4 bases and J by 3 bases, with 13 bases between the two germline ends. The CDR3 here is CASSSTGQPNQPQHF. CDR3 nucleotide sequence: TGTGCCAGCAGTTCCACCGGACAGCCCAATCAGCCCCAGCATTTT.

This clone showed up just once. The rearrangement links TRBV11-2 to TRBJ2-7; 7 nucleotides agree with TRBD1. The CDR3 loop spans 15 amino acids. Germline V gene sequence: CDR1 SGHAT, CDR2 FQNNGV. Unmatched junction bases numbered 7, after V lost 5 bases and J lost 0 bases. CDR3 amino acids: CASSPYRGHSYEQYF. DNA for the CDR3: TGTGCCAGCAGCCCTTATAGGGGGCACTCCTACGAGCAGTACTTC.

The rearrangement links TRBV29-1 to TRBJ2-3, with 8 bases fitting TRBD2. The CDR3 covers 16 residues. V lost 4 bases and J lost 0; bases outside the gene matches: 9. Germline V lookup: CDR1 SQVTM, CDR2 ANQGSEA. The CDR3 is CSVGKYGGASTDTQYF. CDR3 sequence (DNA): TGCAGCGTTGGCAAGTACGGGGGGGCTAGCACAGATACGCAGTATTTT.

The chain combines TRBV5-1 with TRBJ1-1; D remains unclear. The germline gives CDR1 SGHRS, CDR2 YFSETQ. The CDR3 sequence is 14 residues long. V was shortened by 4 bases and J by 4 bases, with 14 bases between the two germline ends. CDR3 amino acids: CASSPTGWGTEAFF. The CDR3 region has the DNA TGCGCCAGCAGCCCCACGGGGTGGGGCACTGAAGCTTTCTTT. The full variable domain, with the rest looked up from reference TRBV5-1 and TRBJ1-1, is KAGVTQTPRYLIKTRGQQVTLSCSPISGHRSVSWYQQTPGQGLQFLFEYFSETQRNKGNFPGRFSGRQFSNSRSEMNVSTLELGDSALYLCASSPTGWGTEAFFGQGTRLTVV.

Note on this clone: The junction does not match germline at one end; this may be a read error. The genes are TRBV20-1 and TRBJ1-4; D unclear. Germline V gives CDR1 DFQATT, CDR2 SNEGSKA (reference sequence). The CDR3 runs 11 residues. Written as DNA, the CDR3 is TGCAGTGCTAGAGATAACCTAAGAACGTGTTTT. Its protein is CSARDNLRTCF.

The chain recombines TRBV19 with TRBJ1-2, with D possibly matching TRBD1 (5 bases). V gave up 3 bases and J gave up 4 bases, with 12 bases separating them. Germline V CDR1 and CDR2: LNHDA, SQIVND (reference sequence). CDR3 size: 14 residues. The DNA of the CDR3 is TGTGCCAGTAGTATTAGGCAGGGCCCCTATGGCTACACCTTC. As protein: CASSIRQGPYGYTF.

The gene calls are TRBV7-2 and TRBJ2-1, with D unresolved. The CDR3 loop spans 14 amino acids. The germline V gene has CDR1 SGHTA and CDR2 FQGNSA. Trimming took 1 base from V and 3 from J, leaving 7 bases between them. The CDR3 DNA reads TGTGCCAGCAGCTTAGGAGGTCGCTACAATGAGCAGTTCTTC. Translation gives CASSLGGRYNEQFF.

The rearrangement uses TRBV4-2 and TRBJ1-3, with a weak D call TRBD1 (6 bases). The CDR3 runs 16 residues. Germline CDR1 reads LGHNA; CDR2 reads YNFKEQ. V was clipped by 1 base and J by 2 bases, with 12 bases between them. The chain's CDR3 is CASSQVGQLTGNTIYF. CDR3 sequence (DNA): TGTGCCAGCAGCCAAGTTGGACAGTTAACTGGAAACACCATATATTTT.

The genes are TRBV28 and TRBJ1-2; 8 nucleotides align to TRBD1. The CDR3 consists of 12 residues. Germline CDR1 MDHEN, CDR2 SYDVKM. The junction had 0 bases not matched to a gene; V was cut back by 6 bases and J by 3 bases. DNA for the CDR3: TGTGCCAGCAGACAGGGGGACTATGGCTACACCTTC. Protein: CASRQGDYGYTF.

This chain connects TRBV7-2 to TRBJ2-7; TRBD2 aligns across 8 bases. CDR3 length equals 15 residues. With V trimmed by 10 bases and J by 4 bases, 15 bases remained unmatched. In germline, CDR1 is SGHTA, CDR2 FQGNSA. CDR3 amino acids: CATPLKPGGGYEQYF. The CDR3 bases are TGTGCCACCCCCCTAAAGCCGGGAGGGGGGTACGAGCAGTACTTC.